The entry below gives a single T cell receptor beta chain sequence along with its context. Its antigen remains unknown. Vbeta (60) and Jbeta (13) primers were used in the PCR. Profiled with immunoSEQ multiplex PCR; TCRdb holds only in-frame clones, not every one. The data show about 160,000 clones, with 75% to 85% seen just once and roughly 7% held by the top ten. The data are from a study of cytomegalovirus exposure and HLA in healthy donors. Study findings and constraints: V- and J-gene trimming in TCR beta was tied to a missense DCLRE1C variant by an analysis performed later. A list of 150 or so TCR beta chains associated with cytomegalovirus was given.

V was pared by 5 bases and J by 7 bases, with 14 bases between. The CDR3 length is 14 residues. Germline V gives CDR1 SGHNT, CDR2 YENEEA. Input material: PBMCs. This receptor was taken from a male donor in good health and CMV-seropositive. The chain couples TRBV11-3 to TRBJ2-2; D possibly corresponds to TRBD1 (5 bases). This CDR3 is CASSGFRGGGELFF. CDR3 DNA: TGTGCCAGCAGCGGATTTAGGGGCGGCGGGGAGCTGTTTTTT.